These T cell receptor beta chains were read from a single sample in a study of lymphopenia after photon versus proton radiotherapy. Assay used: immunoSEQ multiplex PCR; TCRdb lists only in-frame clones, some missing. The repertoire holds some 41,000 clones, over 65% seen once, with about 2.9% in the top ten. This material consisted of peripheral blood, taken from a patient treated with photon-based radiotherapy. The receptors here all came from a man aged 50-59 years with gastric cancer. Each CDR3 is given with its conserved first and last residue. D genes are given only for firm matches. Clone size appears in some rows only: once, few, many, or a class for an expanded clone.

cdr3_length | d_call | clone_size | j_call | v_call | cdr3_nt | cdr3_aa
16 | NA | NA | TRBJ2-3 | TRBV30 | TGTGCCTGGACTCCCGGGGGCAGGGTCCTCACAGATACGCAGTATTTT | CAWTPGGRVLTDTQYF
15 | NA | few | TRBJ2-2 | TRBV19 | TGTGCCAGTAGTATAAAACTAGGAGGGCCCGGGGAGCTGTTTTTT | CASSIKLGGPGELFF
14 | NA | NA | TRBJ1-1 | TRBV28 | TGTGCCAGCAGTTTATTGGGGGCACGTACTGAAGCTTTCTTT | CASSLLGARTEAFF
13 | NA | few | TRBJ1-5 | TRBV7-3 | TGTGCCAGGACCCCTGAGGGCAATCAGCCCCAGCATTTT | CARTPEGNQPQHF
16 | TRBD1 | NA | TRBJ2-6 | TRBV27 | TGTGCCAGCAGGTCCGGGACAGGGTCCGGGGCCAACGTCCTGACTTTC | CASRSGTGSGANVLTF
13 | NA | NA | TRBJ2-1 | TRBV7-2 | TGTGCCAGCAGCTTAGCCCCAAACAATGAGCAGTTCTTC | CASSLAPNNEQFF
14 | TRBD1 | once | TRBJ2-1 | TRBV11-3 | TGTGCCAGCAGCTTAGGGGACAGGGAGTATGAGCAGTTCTTC | CASSLGDREYEQFF
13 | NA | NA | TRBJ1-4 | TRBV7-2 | TGTGCCAGCAGCTTAGATGGGGGGGAAAAACTGTTTTTT | CASSLDGGEKLFF
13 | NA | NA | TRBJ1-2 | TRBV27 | TGTGCCAGCAGTCCTACCTCAGAGGGTGGCTACACCTTC | CASSPTSEGGYTF
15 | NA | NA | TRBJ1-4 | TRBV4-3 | TGCGCCAGCAGCCAAGATACGGGGACTAATGAAAAACTGTTTTTT | CASSQDTGTNEKLFF
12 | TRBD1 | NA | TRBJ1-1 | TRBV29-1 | TGCAGCGCCGCAGGGGGCAACACTGAAGCTTTCTTT | CSAAGGNTEAFF
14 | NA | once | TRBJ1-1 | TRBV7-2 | TGTGCCAGCAGCTTACAGGCTGGGGGAACTGAAGCTTTCTTT | CASSLQAGGTEAFF
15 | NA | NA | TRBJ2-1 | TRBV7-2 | TGTGCCAGCAGCTTAGGGAGTGGGTCCTACAATGAGCAGTTCTTC | CASSLGSGSYNEQFF
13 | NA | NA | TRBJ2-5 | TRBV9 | TGTGCCAGCAGCGTAAACAGTCAAGAGACCCAGTACTTC | CASSVNSQETQYF
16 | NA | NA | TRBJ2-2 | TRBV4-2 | TGTGCCAGCAGCCCTGAGCGGCAGGGCCTCACCGGGGAGCTGTTTTTT | CASSPERQGLTGELFF
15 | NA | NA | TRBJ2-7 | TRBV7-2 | TGTGCCAGCATCACGCGACGCGGTAACCCCTACGAGCAGTACTTC | CASITRRGNPYEQYF
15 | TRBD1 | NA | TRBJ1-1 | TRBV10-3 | TGTGCCATCAGCAGGACAGGGGGAGGGGACACTGAAGCTTTCTTT | CAISRTGGGDTEAFF
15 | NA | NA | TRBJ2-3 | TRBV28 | TGTGCCAGCAGTTTAGGGCGGGGTAGCACAGATACGCAGTATTTT | CASSLGRGSTDTQYF
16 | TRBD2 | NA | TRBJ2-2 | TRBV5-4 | TGTGCCAGCAGCTTGGACGGCGGGAGGAGTGCCGGGGAGCTGTTTTTT | CASSLDGGRSAGELFF
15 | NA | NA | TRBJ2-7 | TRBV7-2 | TGTGCCAGCAGCGCGTCGTGGGGGGACTCCTACGAGCAGTACTTC | CASSASWGDSYEQYF
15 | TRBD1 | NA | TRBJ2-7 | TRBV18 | TGTGCCAGCTCACCACCGACAGGGGGCGTGCACGAGCAGTACTTC | CASSPPTGGVHEQYF
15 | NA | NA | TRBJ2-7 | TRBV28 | TGTGCCAGCAACTCACCGGGACACGGGGGGAACGAGCAGTACTTC | CASNSPGHGGNEQYF
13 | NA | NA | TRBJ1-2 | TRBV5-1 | TGCGCCAGCAGCCGGGACGGAGAAGTAAGCTACACCTTC | CASSRDGEVSYTF
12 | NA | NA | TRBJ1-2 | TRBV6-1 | TGTGCCAGCAGTGAGAGGGATTATGGCTACACCTTC | CASSERDYGYTF
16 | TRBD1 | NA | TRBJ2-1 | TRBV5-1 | TGCGCCAGCAGCTGGGCCGCCGGGACAGGTGACAATGAGCAGTTCTTC | CASSWAAGTGDNEQFF
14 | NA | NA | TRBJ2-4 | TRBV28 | TGTGCCAGCAGCGTCCCAGTCGCCAAAAACATTCAGTACTTC | CASSVPVAKNIQYF
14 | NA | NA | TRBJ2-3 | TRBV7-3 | TGTGCCAGCAGCTTACGGCCCCTCGGAGATACGCAGTATTTT | CASSLRPLGDTQYF
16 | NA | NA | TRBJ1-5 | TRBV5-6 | TGTGCCAGCAGCCGACGGACAGCCCCGAACAATCAGCCCCAGCATTTT | CASSRRTAPNNQPQHF
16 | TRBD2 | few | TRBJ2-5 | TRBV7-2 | TGTGCCAGCAGCCTGATAGGGACTAGCGGACGAGAGACCCAGTACTTC | CASSLIGTSGRETQYF
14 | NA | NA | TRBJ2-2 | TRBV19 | TGTGCCAGTTGGGGTTACGCGAACACCGGGGAGCTGTTTTTT | CASWGYANTGELFF
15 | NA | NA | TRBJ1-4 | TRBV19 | TGTGCCAGTAGACAGGGAGCTGTAACTAATGAAAAACTGTTTTTT | CASRQGAVTNEKLFF
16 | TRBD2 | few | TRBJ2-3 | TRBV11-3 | TGTGCCAGCAGCGGAGGACTAGCGGGAAGCACAGATACGCAGTATTTT | CASSGGLAGSTDTQYF
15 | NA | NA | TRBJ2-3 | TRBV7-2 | TGTGCCAGCAGCTCACGGGTAGCGGAGTCAGATACGCAGTATTTT | CASSSRVAESDTQYF
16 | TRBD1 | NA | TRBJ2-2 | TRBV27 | TGTGCCAGCAGTTTCCAGGGGGCGCATAACACCGGGGAGCTGTTTTTT | CASSFQGAHNTGELFF
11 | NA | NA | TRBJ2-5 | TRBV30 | TGTGCCTGGAGCGGTCGAGAGACCCAGTACTTC | CAWSGRETQYF
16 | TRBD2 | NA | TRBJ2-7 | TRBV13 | TGTGCCAGCAGCTTAGGAGGTAGCGGGAGCACCTACGAGCAGTACTTC | CASSLGGSGSTYEQYF
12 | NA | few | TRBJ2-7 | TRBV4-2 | TGTGCCAGCAGCCAAGACCGGGACGAGCAGTACTTC | CASSQDRDEQYF
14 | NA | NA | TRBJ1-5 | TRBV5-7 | TGTGCCAGCAGCGTTACTCATAGCAATCAGCCCCAGCATTTT | CASSVTHSNQPQHF
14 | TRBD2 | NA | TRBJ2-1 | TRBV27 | TGTGCCAGCATGGGCCTAGCGGGGTCGAATGAGCAGTTCTTC | CASMGLAGSNEQFF
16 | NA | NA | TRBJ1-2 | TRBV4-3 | TGCGCCAGCAGCCACCAATCTGGGAGTACTAACTATGGCTACACCTTC | CASSHQSGSTNYGYTF
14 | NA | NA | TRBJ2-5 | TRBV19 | TGTGCCAGTAGTGCGACAGGACAAAATGACCCGTCGGACTTC | CASSATGQNDPSDF
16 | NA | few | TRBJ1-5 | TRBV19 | TGTGCCAGTAGTATATCCAGGGGAACGGGCAATCAGCCCCAGCATTTT | CASSISRGTGNQPQHF
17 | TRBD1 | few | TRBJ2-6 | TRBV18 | TGTGCCAGCTCCCCTGGACAGGGAAACTCTGGGGCCAACGTCCTGACTTTC | CASSPGQGNSGANVLTF